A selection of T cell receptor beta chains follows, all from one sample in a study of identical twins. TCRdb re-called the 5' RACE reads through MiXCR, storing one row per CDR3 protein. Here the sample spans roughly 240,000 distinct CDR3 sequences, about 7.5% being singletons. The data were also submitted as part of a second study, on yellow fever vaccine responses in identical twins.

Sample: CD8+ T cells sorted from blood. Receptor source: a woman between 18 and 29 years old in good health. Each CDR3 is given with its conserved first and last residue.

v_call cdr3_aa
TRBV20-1 CSARELASYEQYF
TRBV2 CASSPTSGRRTDTQYF
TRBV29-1 CSVDAGTGIYEQYF
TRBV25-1 CASSEAWDEQFF
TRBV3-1 CASSQGIGGPPWQYF
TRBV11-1 CASSLSSRGEAFF
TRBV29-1 CSVGPLPTNEQFF
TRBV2 CASSETASGANVLTF
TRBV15 CATSREGTGIYNEQFF
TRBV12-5 CASGLLGQGAYEQYF
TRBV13 CASSFGTANTGELFF
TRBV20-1 CSARGPTSYEQYF
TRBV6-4 CASSDASGDYNEQFF
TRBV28 CASSSRGDIQYF
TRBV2 CASSYRVNYEQYF
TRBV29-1 CSVVSMGQGVRTDTQYF
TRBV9 CASSLVGEEQFF
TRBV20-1 CSARVEGVYFLTQYF